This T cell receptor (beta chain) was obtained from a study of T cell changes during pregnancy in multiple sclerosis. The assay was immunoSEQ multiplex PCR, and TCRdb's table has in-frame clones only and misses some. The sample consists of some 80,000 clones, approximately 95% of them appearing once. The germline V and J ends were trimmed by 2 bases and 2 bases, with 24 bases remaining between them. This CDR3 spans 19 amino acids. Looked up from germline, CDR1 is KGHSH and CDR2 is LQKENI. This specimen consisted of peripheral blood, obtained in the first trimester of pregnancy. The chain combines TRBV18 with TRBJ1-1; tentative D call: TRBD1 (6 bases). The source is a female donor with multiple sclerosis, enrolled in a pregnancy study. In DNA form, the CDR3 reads TGTGCCAGCTCACCATATCTAGGCAGGGTAGGTGGGGGCAACACTGAAGCTTTCTTT. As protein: CASSPYLGRVGGGNTEAFF. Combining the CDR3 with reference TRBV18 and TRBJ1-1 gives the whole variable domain NAGVMQNPRHLVRRRGQEARLRCSPMKGHSHVYWYRQLPEEGLKFMVYLQKENIIDESGMPKERFSAEFPKEGPSILRIQQVVRGDSAAYFCASSPYLGRVGGGNTEAFFGQGTRLTVV.